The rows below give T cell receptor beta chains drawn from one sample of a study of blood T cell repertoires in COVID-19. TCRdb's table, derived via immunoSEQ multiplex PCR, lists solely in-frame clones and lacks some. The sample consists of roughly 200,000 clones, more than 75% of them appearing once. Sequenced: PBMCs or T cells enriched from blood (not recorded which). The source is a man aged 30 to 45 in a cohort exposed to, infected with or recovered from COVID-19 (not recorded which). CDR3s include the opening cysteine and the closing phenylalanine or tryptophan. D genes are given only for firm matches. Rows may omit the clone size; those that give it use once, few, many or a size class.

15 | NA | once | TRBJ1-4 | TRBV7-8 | TGTGCCAGCAGCCCCCGCCGGACAGAAAATGAAAAACTGTTTTTT | CASSPRRTENEKLFF
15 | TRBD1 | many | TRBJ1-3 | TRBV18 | TGTGCCAGCTCACCGGGGACAGGGTCAAGAAACACCATATATTTT | CASSPGTGSRNTIYF
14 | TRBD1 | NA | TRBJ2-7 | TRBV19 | TGTGCCAGTAGTATGGGACAGGGAAGGGGCGAGCAGTACTTC | CASSMGQGRGEQYF
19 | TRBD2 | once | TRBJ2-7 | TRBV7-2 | TGTGCCAGCAGCTTTGCGGGACTAGCGGGAGGAAAGAGTCCCTACGAGCAGTACTTC | CASSFAGLAGGKSPYEQYF
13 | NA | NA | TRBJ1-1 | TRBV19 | TGTGCCAGTACCCCCAACGGACAGACTGAAGCTTTCTTT | CASTPNGQTEAFF
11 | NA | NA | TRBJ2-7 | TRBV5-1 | TGCGCCAGCAGCAACACCAACGAGCAGTACTTC | CASSNTNEQYF
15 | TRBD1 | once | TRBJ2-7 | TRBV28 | TGTGCCAGCAGTAGGAAACAGGGGGCTTCCTACGAGCAGTACTTC | CASSRKQGASYEQYF
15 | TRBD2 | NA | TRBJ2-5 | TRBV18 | TGTGCCAGCTCACCGATCCGGACTAGCCCCGAGACCCAGTACTTC | CASSPIRTSPETQYF
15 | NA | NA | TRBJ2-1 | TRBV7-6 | TGTGCCAGCAGCTTACGGGGGAGCTCCTACAATGAGCAGTTCTTC | CASSLRGSSYNEQFF
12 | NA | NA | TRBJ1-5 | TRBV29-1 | TGCAGCGTTGCAGGGATCAATCAGCCCCAGCATTTT | CSVAGINQPQHF
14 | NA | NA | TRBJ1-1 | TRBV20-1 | TGCAGTGCTAGTAGAGGGATTGGGAACACTGAAGCTTTCTTT | CSASRGIGNTEAFF
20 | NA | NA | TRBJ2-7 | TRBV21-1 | TGTGCCAGCAGCAAAAAGGGAAAGAAATTCATCGGGACAGAGTCCTACGAGCAGTACTTC | CASSKKGKKFIGTESYEQYF
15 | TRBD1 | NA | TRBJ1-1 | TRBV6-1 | TGTGCCAGCAGTGACCAGGACAGGCTGAACACTGAAGCTTTCTTT | CASSDQDRLNTEAFF
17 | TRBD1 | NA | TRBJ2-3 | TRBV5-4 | TGTGCCAGCAGCTTTATAATCGGGACAGGGGACACAGATACGCAGTATTTT | CASSFIIGTGDTDTQYF
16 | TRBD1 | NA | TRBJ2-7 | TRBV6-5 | TGTGCCAGCAGTTTTCTAACAGGGGGGAGCTCCTACGAGCAGTACTTC | CASSFLTGGSSYEQYF
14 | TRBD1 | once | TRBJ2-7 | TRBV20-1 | TGCAGTGCAAGTAGGGGGCTTAGACCCTACGAGCAGTACTTC | CSASRGLRPYEQYF
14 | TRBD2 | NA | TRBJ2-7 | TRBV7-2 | TGTGCCAGCAGCTTAGTGTCCGCTAGCGGAGCGCAGTACTTC | CASSLVSASGAQYF
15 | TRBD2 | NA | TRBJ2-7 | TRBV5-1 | TGCGCCAGCAGCTTGCGGAGCGGGAGCTCCTACGAGCAGTACTTC | CASSLRSGSSYEQYF
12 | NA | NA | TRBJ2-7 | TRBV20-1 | TGCAGTGCTAGTAGCCCAGGCTACGAGCAGTACTTC | CSASSPGYEQYF
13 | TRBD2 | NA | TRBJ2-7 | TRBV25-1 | TGTGCCAGCAAAGTTAGCGGGAGGTCCGAGCAGTACTTC | CASKVSGRSEQYF
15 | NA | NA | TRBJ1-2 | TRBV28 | TGTGCCAGCAGTTCAAGTGTTGTGGGCAGCTATGGCTACACCTTC | CASSSSVVGSYGYTF
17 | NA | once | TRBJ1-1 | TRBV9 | TGTGCCAGCAGCGTAGATTTGTCCTCGGGTATGAACACTGAAGCTTTCTTT | CASSVDLSSGMNTEAFF
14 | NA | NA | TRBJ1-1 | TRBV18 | TGTGCCAGCTCCCAAGACCAGGGATACACTGAAGCTTTCTTT | CASSQDQGYTEAFF
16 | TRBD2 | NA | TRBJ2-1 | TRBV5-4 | TGTGCCAGCAGCTTGGAGGGCGGGAGGCCTCCCAATGAGCAGTTCTTC | CASSLEGGRPPNEQFF
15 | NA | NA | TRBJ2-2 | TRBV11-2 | TGTGCCAGCAGCCTCACGGCAGGCTCCACCGGGGAGCTGTTTTTT | CASSLTAGSTGELFF
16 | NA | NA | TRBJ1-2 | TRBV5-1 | TGCGCCAGCAGCTCCGGCTGGACAGCGATGACCTATGGCTACACCTTC | CASSSGWTAMTYGYTF
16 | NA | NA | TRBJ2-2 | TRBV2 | TGTGCCAGCAGGAGCTCACCACTAGGCCGGACCGGGGAGCTGTTTTTT | CASRSSPLGRTGELFF
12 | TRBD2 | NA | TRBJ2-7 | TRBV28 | TGTGCTACTAAAATGGGGGGGTACGAGCAGTACTTC | CATKMGGYEQYF
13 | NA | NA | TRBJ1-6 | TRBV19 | TGTGCCAGTAGTATTGGGGGCAATTCACCCCTCCACTTT | CASSIGGNSPLHF
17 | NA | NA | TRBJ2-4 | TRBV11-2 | TGTGCCAGCAGCTTAGATCCCCCCGAGGGAACCAAAAACATTCAGTACTTC | CASSLDPPEGTKNIQYF
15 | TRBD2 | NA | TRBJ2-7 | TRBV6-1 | TGTGCCAGCAGTGAACTACTAGCGGGAAACTACGAGCAGTACTTC | CASSELLAGNYEQYF
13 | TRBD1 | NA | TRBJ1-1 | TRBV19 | TGTGCCAGTAGTATTAACAGGGGCACTGAAGCTTTCTTT | CASSINRGTEAFF
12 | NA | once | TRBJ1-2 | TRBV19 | TGTGCCAGTAGTGGCACCTCTTATGGCTACACCTTC | CASSGTSYGYTF
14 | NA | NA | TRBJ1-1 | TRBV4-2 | TGTGCCAGCAGCCGAGATCGGGGGAATACTGAAGCTTTCTTT | CASSRDRGNTEAFF
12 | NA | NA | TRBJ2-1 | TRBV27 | TGTGCCAGCAGTTACCAGGGACTCGAGCAGTTCTTC | CASSYQGLEQFF
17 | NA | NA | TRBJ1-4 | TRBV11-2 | TGTGCCAGCAGCTTAGGAGTCCGTGAAAATTTTAATGAAAAACTGTTTTTT | CASSLGVRENFNEKLFF
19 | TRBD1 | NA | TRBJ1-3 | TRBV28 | TGTGCCAGCAGTCCCCGCCCGGGACAGGGTGCTTCAATCGGAAACACCATATATTTT | CASSPRPGQGASIGNTIYF
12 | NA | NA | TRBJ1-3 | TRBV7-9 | TGTGCCAGCAGCTTAGGGTCGGACAGACGATATTTT | CASSLGSDRRYF
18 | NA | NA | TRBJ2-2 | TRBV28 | TGTGCCAGCAGTCTCCATCGCCCCACGAACAAGAACACCGGGGAGCTGTTTTTT | CASSLHRPTNKNTGELFF
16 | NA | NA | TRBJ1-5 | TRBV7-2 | TGTGCCAGCAGCTTAGGCAGGGATTTTAGCAATCAGCCCCAGCATTTT | CASSLGRDFSNQPQHF
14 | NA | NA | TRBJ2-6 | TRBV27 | TGTGCCAGCAGTTACTCGACAGCCGGCAACGTCCTGACTTTC | CASSYSTAGNVLTF
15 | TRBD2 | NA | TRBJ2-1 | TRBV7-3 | TGTGCCAGCAGCTCTAGCGGGGGGCCCTACAATGAGCAGTTCTTC | CASSSSGGPYNEQFF
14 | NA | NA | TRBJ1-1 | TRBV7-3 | TGTGCCAGCAGCTTTGGGACACTCGGCACTGAAGCTTTCTTT | CASSFGTLGTEAFF
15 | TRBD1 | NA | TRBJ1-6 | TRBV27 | TGTGCCAGCAGCGAAACACAGGGGGCCGGTTCACCCCTCCACTTT | CASSETQGAGSPLHF
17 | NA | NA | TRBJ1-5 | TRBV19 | TGTGCCAGTAGAGGTACTGGTGGAGAGGCGGGCAATCAGCCCCAGCATTTT | CASRGTGGEAGNQPQHF
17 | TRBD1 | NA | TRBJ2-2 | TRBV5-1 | TGCGCCAGCAGAACCGACAGGGGCCGTACGAACACCGGGGAGCTGTTTTTT | CASRTDRGRTNTGELFF
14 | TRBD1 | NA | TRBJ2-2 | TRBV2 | TGTGCCAGCAGAGGGACAGGGGGGCCGGGGGAGCTGTTTTTT | CASRGTGGPGELFF
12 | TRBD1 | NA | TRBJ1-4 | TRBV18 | TGTGCCAGCTCACCGGACAGGGAAAAACTGTTTTTT | CASSPDREKLFF
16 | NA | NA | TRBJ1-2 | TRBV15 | TGTGCCACCAGCAGTGGGGACTTCGCAGCTAACTATGGCTACACCTTC | CATSSGDFAANYGYTF
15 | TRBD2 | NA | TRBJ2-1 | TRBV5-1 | TGCGCCAGCAGCCCGGAACGGGAGGGCCCGAATGAGCAGTTCTTC | CASSPEREGPNEQFF
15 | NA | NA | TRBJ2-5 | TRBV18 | TGTGCCAGCTCACCAACATCGCGGGCTCAGGAGACCCAGTACTTC | CASSPTSRAQETQYF
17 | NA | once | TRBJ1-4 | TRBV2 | TGTGCCAGCAGTGACCATCAACTCATATTTCGAGATGAAAAACTGTTTTTT | CASSDHQLIFRDEKLFF
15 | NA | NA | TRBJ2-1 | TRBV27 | TGTGCCAGCAGTTTATGGCAGGGGAGCAACAATGAGCAGTTCTTC | CASSLWQGSNNEQFF
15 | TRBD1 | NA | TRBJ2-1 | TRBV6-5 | TGTGCCAGCAGCTCGGGACAGGGTGTACCGGATGAGCAGTTCTTC | CASSSGQGVPDEQFF
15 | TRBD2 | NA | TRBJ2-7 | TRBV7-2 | TGTGCCAGCAGCTACATAGCGGGGGCCTCCTACGAGCAGTACTTC | CASSYIAGASYEQYF
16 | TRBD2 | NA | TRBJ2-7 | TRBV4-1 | TGCGCCAGCAGCCAACGTTGGACTAGCGGGAGTTACGAGCAGTACTTC | CASSQRWTSGSYEQYF
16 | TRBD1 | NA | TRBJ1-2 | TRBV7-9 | TGTGCCAGCAGCTTACCCCCGGGACAGGTTATGAGTGGCTACACCTTC | CASSLPPGQVMSGYTF
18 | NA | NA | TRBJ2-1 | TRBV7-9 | TGTGCCAGCAGCGCCGGGACAGGGGGCCCGGGACTAGCGGGATCGCCGTTCTTC | CASSAGTGGPGLAGSPFF
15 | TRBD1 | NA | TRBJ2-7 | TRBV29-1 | TGCAGCGTTGAGTTTTTGGACAGGGGTTTCTACGAGCAGTACTTC | CSVEFLDRGFYEQYF